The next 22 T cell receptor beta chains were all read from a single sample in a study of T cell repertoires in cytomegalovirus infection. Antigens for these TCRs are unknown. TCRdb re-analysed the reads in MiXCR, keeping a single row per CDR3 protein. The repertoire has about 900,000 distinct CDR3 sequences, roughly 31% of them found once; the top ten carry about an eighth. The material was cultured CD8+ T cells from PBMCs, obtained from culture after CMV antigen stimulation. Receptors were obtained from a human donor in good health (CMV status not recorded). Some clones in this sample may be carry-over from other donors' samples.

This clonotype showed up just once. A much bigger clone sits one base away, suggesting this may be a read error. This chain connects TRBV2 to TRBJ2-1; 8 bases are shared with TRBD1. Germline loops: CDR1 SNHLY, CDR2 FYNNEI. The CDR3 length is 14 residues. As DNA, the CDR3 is TGTGCCAGCAGTGAAGGGACAGGGAACAATGTGCAGTTCTTC. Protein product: CASSEGTGNNVQFF. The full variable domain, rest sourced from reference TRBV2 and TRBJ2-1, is EPEVTQTPSHQVTQMGQEVILRCVPISNHLYFYWYRQILGQKVEFLVSFYNNEISEKSEIFDDQFSVERPDGSNFTLKIRSTKLEDSAMYFCASSEGTGNNVQFFGPGTRLTVL.

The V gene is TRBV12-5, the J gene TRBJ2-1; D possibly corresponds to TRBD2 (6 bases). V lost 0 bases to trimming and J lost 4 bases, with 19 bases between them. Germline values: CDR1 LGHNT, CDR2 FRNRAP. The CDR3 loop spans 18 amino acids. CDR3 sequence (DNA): TGTGCTAGTGGTTTGGTGAGGGCTAGCGTTTGGGGTTACAATGAGCAGTTCTTC. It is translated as CASGLVRASVWGYNEQFF.

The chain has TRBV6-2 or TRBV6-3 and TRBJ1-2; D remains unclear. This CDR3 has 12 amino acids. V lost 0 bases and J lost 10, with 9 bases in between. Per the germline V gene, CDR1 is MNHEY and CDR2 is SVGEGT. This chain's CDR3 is CASSYSILFYTF. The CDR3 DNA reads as TGTGCCAGCAGTTACTCGATTTTATTCTACACCTTC.

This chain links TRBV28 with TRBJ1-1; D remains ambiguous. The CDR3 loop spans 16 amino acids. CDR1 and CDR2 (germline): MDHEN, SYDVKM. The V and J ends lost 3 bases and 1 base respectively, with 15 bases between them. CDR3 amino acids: CASSFKPRPPNTEAFF. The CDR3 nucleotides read TGTGCCAGCAGTTTCAAGCCTCGACCCCCGAACACTGAAGCTTTCTTT.

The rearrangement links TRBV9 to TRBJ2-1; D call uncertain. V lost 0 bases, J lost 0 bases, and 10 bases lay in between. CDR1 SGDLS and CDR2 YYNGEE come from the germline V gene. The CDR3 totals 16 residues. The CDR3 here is CASSVGGFLSYNEQFF. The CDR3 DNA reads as TGTGCCAGCAGCGTAGGGGGATTTCTCTCCTACAATGAGCAGTTCTTC.

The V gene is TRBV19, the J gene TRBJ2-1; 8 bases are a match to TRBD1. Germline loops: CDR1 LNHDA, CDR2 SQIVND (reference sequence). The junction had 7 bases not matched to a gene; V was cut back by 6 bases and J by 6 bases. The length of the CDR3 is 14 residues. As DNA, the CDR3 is TGTGCCAGTAGAGGGGACAGGAATGGCAATGAGCAGTTCTTC. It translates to CASRGDRNGNEQFF.

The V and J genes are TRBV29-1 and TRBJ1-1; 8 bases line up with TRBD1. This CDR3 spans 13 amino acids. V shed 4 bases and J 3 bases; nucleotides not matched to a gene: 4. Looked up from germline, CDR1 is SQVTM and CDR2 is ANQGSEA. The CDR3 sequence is CSVVTGGYTEAFF. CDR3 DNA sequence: TGCAGCGTTGTCACAGGGGGGTACACTGAAGCTTTCTTT.

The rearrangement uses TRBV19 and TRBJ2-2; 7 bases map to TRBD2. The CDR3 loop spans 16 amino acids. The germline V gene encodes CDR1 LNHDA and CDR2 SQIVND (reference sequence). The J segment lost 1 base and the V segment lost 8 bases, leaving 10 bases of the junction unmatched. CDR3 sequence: CASVRRQRENTGELFF. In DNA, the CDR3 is TGTGCCAGTGTCCGGCGGCAGCGGGAGAACACCGGGGAGCTGTTTTTT.

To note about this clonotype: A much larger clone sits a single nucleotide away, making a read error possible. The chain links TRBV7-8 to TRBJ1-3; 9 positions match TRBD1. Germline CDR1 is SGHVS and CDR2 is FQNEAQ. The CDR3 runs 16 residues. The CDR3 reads CASSLDTGGRRNAIYF. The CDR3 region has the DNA TGTGCCAGCAGCTTAGATACAGGGGGCAGAAGAAACGCCATATATTTT. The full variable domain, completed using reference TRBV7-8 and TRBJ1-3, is GAGVSQSPRYKVAKRGQDVALRCDPISGHVSLFWYQQALGQGPEFLTYFQNEAQLDKSGLPSDRFFAERPEGSVSTLKIQRTQQEDSAVYLCASSLDTGGRRNAIYFGEGSWLTVV.

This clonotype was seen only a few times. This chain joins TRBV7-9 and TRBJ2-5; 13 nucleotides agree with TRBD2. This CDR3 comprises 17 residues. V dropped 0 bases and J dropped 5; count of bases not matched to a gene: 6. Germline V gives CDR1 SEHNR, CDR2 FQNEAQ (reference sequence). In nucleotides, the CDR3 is TGTGCCAGCAGCTTAGCGACTAGCGGGGGGCCCTGGGAGACCCAGTACTTC. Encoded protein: CASSLATSGGPWETQYF.

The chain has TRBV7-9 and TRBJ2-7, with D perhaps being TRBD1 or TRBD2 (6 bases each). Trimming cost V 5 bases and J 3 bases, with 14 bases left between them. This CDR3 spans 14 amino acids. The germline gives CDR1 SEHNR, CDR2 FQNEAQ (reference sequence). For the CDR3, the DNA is TGTGCCAGCAGCCCCCGAAGGGGGGACTACGAGCAGTACTTC. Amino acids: CASSPRRGDYEQYF.

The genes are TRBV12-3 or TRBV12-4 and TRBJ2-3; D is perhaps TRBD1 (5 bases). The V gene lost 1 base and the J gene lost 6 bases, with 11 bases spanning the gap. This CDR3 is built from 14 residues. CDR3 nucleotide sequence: TGTGCCAGCAGTTTAGATTCAGGGCGCGATACGCAGTATTTT. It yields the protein CASSLDSGRDTQYF.

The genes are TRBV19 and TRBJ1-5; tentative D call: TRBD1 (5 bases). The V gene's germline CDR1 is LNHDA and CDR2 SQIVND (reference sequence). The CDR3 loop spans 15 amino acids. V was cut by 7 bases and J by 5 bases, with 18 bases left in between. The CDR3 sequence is CASNRGFRPDQPQHF. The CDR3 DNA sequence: TGTGCCAGTAATAGGGGCTTCAGGCCGGATCAGCCCCAGCATTTT.

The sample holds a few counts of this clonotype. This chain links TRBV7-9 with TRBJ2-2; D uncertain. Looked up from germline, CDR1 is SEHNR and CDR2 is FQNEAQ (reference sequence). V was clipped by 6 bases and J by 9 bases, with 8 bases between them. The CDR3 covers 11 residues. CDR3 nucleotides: TGTGCCAGCAGACCCGGGCGGGAGCTGTTTTTT. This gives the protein CASRPGRELFF.

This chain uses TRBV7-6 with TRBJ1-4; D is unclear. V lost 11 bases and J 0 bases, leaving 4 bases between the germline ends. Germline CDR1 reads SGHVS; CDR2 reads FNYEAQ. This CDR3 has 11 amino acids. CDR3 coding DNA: TGTGCCGTCGCAACTAATGAAAAACTGTTTTTT. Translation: CAVATNEKLFF. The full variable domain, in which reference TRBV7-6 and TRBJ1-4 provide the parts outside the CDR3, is GAGVSQSPRYKVTKRGQDVALRCDPISGHVSLYWYRQALGQGPEFLTYFNYEAQQDKSGLPNDRFSAERPEGSISTLTIQRTEQRDSAMYRCAVATNEKLFFGSGTQLSVL.

The CDR3 DNA reads as TGTGCCAGCAGGAGGACAGGGTATAGAGAAAAACTGTTTTTT. It codes for CASRRTGYREKLFF. The gene calls are TRBV28 and TRBJ1-4, with 8 bases aligning to TRBD1. Per germline, CDR1 MDHEN and CDR2 SYDVKM. The CDR3 contains 14 residues. V trimming: 6 bases; J trimming: 8 bases; junction bases outside the gene matches: 8.

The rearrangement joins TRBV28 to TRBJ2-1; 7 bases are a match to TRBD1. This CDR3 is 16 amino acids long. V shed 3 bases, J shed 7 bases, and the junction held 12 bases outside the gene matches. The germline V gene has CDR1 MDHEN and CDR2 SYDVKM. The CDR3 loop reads CASSFSGDDRVNEQFF. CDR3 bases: TGTGCCAGCAGTTTTAGTGGAGATGACAGGGTAAATGAGCAGTTCTTC.

CDR3 coding DNA: TGTGCCAGCAGTTTATTTGCTAGCGGGGGGAATGAGCAGTTCTTC. Translating gives CASSLFASGGNEQFF. The V and J genes are TRBV27 and TRBJ2-1; 11 bases are shared with TRBD2. Looked up from germline, CDR1 is MNHEY and CDR2 is SMNVEV (reference sequence). Losses at the gene ends were 1 base for V and 7 bases for J; bases not matched to a gene: 3. This CDR3 region has 15 residues.

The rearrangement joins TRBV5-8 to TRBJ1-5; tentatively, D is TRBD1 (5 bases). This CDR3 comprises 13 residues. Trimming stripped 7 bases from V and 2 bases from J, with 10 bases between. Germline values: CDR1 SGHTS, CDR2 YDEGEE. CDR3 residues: CASPGGGNQPQHF. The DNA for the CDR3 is TGTGCCAGCCCTGGGGGTGGCAATCAGCCCCAGCATTTT.

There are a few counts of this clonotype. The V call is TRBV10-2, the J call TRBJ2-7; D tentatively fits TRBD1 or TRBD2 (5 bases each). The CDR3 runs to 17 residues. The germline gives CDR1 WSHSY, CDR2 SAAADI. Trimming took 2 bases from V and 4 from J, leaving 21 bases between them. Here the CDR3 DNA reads TGCGCCAGCAGTGAGGGGTTCGAGTTCCTCGGGGCTTACGAGCAGTACGTC. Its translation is CASSEGFEFLGAYEQYV.

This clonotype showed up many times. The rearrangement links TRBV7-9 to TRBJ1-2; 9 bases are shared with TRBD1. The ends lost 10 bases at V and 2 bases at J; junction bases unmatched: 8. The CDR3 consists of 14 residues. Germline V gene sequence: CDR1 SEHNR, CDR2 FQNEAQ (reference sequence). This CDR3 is CATLRDRENYGYTF. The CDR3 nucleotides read TGTGCCACCCTCCGGGACAGGGAGAACTATGGCTACACCTTC.

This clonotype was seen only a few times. CDR3 amino acids: CASSQVTGGPNTEAFF. As DNA, the CDR3 is TGTGCCAGCAGCCAAGTTACGGGGGGCCCTAACACTGAAGCTTTCTTT. The chain couples TRBV4-2 to TRBJ1-1, with D possibly being TRBD1 (6 bases). The CDR3 runs 16 residues. CDR1 LGHNA and CDR2 YNFKEQ come from the germline V gene. V lost 1 base and J lost 2, with 14 bases in between.